Below are 23 T cell receptor beta chains sequenced from a single sample in a study of OX40 agonist ivuxolimab in advanced cancers. The method was immunoSEQ multiplex PCR; TCRdb's version includes in-frame clones alone and lacks a portion of them. This sample has more than 65,000 clones, with 94% found just once. The sample consisted of CD4+ or CD8+ T cells sorted from blood, taken in a trial of the OX40 agonist ivuxolimab. The receptor source for this set is an adult with an advanced solid tumor such as melanoma, head and neck, liver or kidney cancer.

The rearrangement joins TRBV14 to TRBJ1-6; 7 nucleotides agree with TRBD1. Germline CDR1 and CDR2: SGHDN and FVKESK. The CDR3 is made up of 17 amino acids. V dropped 4 bases and J dropped 0; count of bases not matched to a gene: 6. The CDR3, as DNA: TGTGCCAGCAGCCCGAGACAGGGAAGCTCCTATAATTCACCCCTCCACTTT. This translates into CASSPRQGSSYNSPLHF.

This clone was observed a few times. V gene TRBV4-1 combines with J gene TRBJ1-1, with D perhaps TRBD1 (5 bases). There are 14 residues in the CDR3. CDR1 and CDR2 (germline): MGHRA, YSYEKL. Between the trimmed V and J ends, which lost 0 bases and 4 bases, there was a span of 9 bases. CDR3 sequence reads: CASSQDQGSTEAFF. For the CDR3, the DNA is TGCGCCAGCAGCCAAGATCAGGGTAGCACTGAAGCTTTCTTT.

V gene TRBV18 combines with J gene TRBJ2-3, with D maybe TRBD1 (5 bases). Germline-derived CDR1 and CDR2 are KGHSH and LQKENI. Between the trimmed V and J ends, which lost 3 bases and 1 base, there was a span of 11 bases. This CDR3 has 15 residues. CDR3 DNA sequence: TGTGCCAGCTCACCTCCGGTAGGGGGCACAGATACGCAGTATTTT. Translating gives CASSPPVGGTDTQYF.

The rearrangement uses TRBV9 and TRBJ2-1; 7 bases align to TRBD2. Germline assignment: CDR1 SGDLS and CDR2 YYNGEE. Unmatched junction bases numbered 4, after V lost 0 bases and J lost 7 bases. The CDR3 runs to 14 residues. The CDR3 is CASSVGGSGNEQFF. The CDR3 nucleotides are TGTGCCAGCAGCGTAGGCGGGAGCGGGAATGAGCAGTTCTTC.

This clone was detected once. The DNA of the CDR3 is TGCGCCAGCAGCCAGGGTGGGTTAAGCAGCGGGGAGCTGTTTTTT. The encoded protein is CASSQGGLSSGELFF. V gene TRBV4-1 combines with J gene TRBJ2-2; D gene unclear. Germline CDR1 is MGHRA and CDR2 is YSYEKL. Trimming stripped 3 bases from V and 7 bases from J, with 15 bases between. The CDR3 consists of 15 residues.

The chain links TRBV14 to TRBJ1-1; a weak D match, TRBD1 (6 bases). V gave up 4 bases and J gave up 7 bases, with 16 bases separating them. Germline loops: CDR1 SGHDN, CDR2 FVKESK. The CDR3 totals 14 residues. The CDR3 DNA follows: TGTGCCAGCAGCCCATACGGGGGGCGGGGTGAAGCTTTCTTT. As protein: CASSPYGGRGEAFF.

The chain has TRBV29-1 and TRBJ2-3, with D tentatively TRBD1 (6 bases). The CDR3 has 15 amino acids. Germline CDR1 SQVTM, CDR2 ANQGSEA. V was clipped by 0 bases and J by 6 bases, with 16 bases between them. In DNA form, the CDR3 reads TGCAGCGTTGAAGATTTGGCAGGGGAATGGGATACGCAGTATTTT. Its translation is CSVEDLAGEWDTQYF.

The V gene is TRBV27, the J gene TRBJ1-2; possible D gene TRBD1, 5 bases. The V and J ends lost 4 bases and 0 bases respectively, with 15 bases between them. The CDR3 extends over 16 amino acids. Per germline, CDR1 MNHEY and CDR2 SMNVEV (reference sequence). CDR3 coding DNA: TGTGCCAGCAGTTCGCGTTACAGGACGACTAACTATGGCTACACCTTC. Translating gives CASSSRYRTTNYGYTF.

This chain links TRBV7-3 with TRBJ2-1; 7 nucleotides agree with TRBD2. The V gene end was trimmed by 6 bases and the J gene end by 5 bases; junction bases not matched to a gene: 13. The germline V gene encodes CDR1 SGHTA and CDR2 FQGTGA. The CDR3 contains 16 residues. The CDR3 DNA sequence: TGTGCCAGCAGTCACCCCTCTAGCGGAGCCCACAATGAGCAGTTCTTC. This codes for CASSHPSSGAHNEQFF.

The CDR3 reads CASSDFGQGTQETQYF. The CDR3, as DNA: TGCGCCAGCAGTGACTTCGGACAGGGGACACAAGAGACCCAGTACTTC. The chain joins TRBV10-2 to TRBJ2-5; TRBD1 aligns across 9 bases. Germline CDR1 reads WSHSY; CDR2 reads SAAADI. J gave up 2 bases and V 3 bases, and 7 bases lay outside the gene matches. The CDR3 runs to 16 residues.

The rearrangement links TRBV11-3 to TRBJ2-1; 7 bases fit TRBD2. With 1 base clipped from V and 2 bases from J, the junction kept 8 bases outside the gene matches. Germline loops: CDR1 SGHNT, CDR2 YENEEA. This CDR3 has 17 amino acids. The CDR3 here is CASSLVYGGSAYNEQFF. CDR3 DNA: TGTGCCAGCAGCTTAGTGTATGGCGGGAGTGCCTACAATGAGCAGTTCTTC. Full variable domain (outside the CDR3, taken from reference TRBV11-3 and TRBJ2-1): EAGVVQSPRYKIIEKKQPVAFWCNPISGHNTLYWYLQNLGQGPELLIRYENEEAVDDSQLPKDRFSAERLKGVDSTLKIQPAELGDSAVYLCASSLVYGGSAYNEQFFGPGTRLTVL.

The rearrangement uses TRBV28 and TRBJ1-6; unclear D gene. With 3 bases removed from V and 7 bases from J, the gap between germline ends came to 10 bases. The CDR3 has 14 residues. The germline gives CDR1 MDHEN, CDR2 SYDVKM. CDR3 DNA sequence: TGTGCCAGCAGTTTTTTGGTAGGGAATTCACCCCTCCACTTT. It specifies CASSFLVGNSPLHF. Complete variable domain (other parts from reference TRBV28 and TRBJ1-6): DVKVTQSSRYLVKRTGEKVFLECVQDMDHENMFWYRQDPGLGLRLIYFSYDVKMKEKGDIPEGYSVSREKKERFSLILESASTNQTSMYLCASSFLVGNSPLHFGNGTRLTVT.

V gene TRBV5-1 combines with J gene TRBJ2-3; possible D gene TRBD1, 6 bases. Trimming stripped 0 bases from V and 5 bases from J, with 16 bases between. The CDR3 length is 16 residues. The V gene's germline CDR1 is SGHRS and CDR2 YFSETQ. The CDR3 nucleotides are TGCGCCAGCAGCTTGGCCGTGGGGGCGCAGGGAGATACGCAGTATTTT. It specifies CASSLAVGAQGDTQYF.

The V gene is TRBV6-5, the J gene TRBJ1-2; tentative D call: TRBD1 (5 bases). Germline V lookup: CDR1 MNHEY, CDR2 SVGAGI. The V end lost 2 bases, the J end lost 8 bases, and 9 bases lay between the germline ends. This CDR3 is built from 12 residues. The CDR3: CASSYGAGGYTF. For the CDR3, the DNA is TGTGCCAGCAGTTACGGGGCGGGGGGCTACACCTTC.

This chain links TRBV18 with TRBJ2-1; possibly TRBD2 for D (11 bases). V dropped 4 bases and J dropped 6 bases, with 22 bases sitting between them. The CDR3 extends over 17 amino acids. Germline CDR1 is KGHSH and CDR2 is LQKENI. The CDR3 sequence is CASSRDRGLAETNEQFF. CDR3 nucleotides: TGTGCCAGCTCACGGGACAGGGGACTAGCGGAAACCAATGAGCAGTTCTTC.

The V call is TRBV7-9, the J call TRBJ2-2, with 14 bases aligning to TRBD2. The CDR3 length is 19 residues. V dropped 4 bases and J dropped 1; count of bases not matched to a gene: 8. Germline V CDR1 and CDR2: SEHNR, FQNEAQ (reference sequence). The CDR3 DNA sequence: TGTGCCAGCAGCTCGCCGCCGACTAGCGGGAGGGTGAACACCGGGGAGCTGTTTTTT. As protein: CASSSPPTSGRVNTGELFF.

The chain carries TRBV7-6 and TRBJ1-5; unclear D gene. This CDR3 has 13 amino acids. Per germline, CDR1 SGHVS and CDR2 FNYEAQ. The V gene lost 1 base and the J gene lost 4 bases, with 5 bases spanning the gap. Here the CDR3 reads CASSLEINQPQHF. The CDR3 nucleotides are TGTGCCAGCAGCTTAGAGATTAATCAGCCCCAGCATTTT.

The V call is TRBV11-2, the J call TRBJ2-7; D gene ambiguous. The CDR3 covers 11 residues. V lost 5 bases to trimming and J lost 6 bases, with 8 bases between them. Germline assignment: CDR1 SGHAT and CDR2 FQNNGV. CDR3 bases: TGTGCCAGCAGCGCATGGGGCGAGCAGTACTTC. It yields the protein CASSAWGEQYF.

The chain combines TRBV4-3 with TRBJ2-5; D not certain. V lost 0 bases, J lost 1 base, and 9 bases lay in between. Looked up from germline, CDR1 is LGHNA and CDR2 is YSLEER. The CDR3 totals 15 residues. CDR3 amino acids: CASSQDGTSQETQYF. CDR3 bases: TGCGCCAGCAGCCAAGATGGAACATCCCAAGAGACCCAGTACTTC.

The chain uses TRBV6-5 and TRBJ1-2; 11 bases agree with TRBD1. Unmatched junction bases numbered 4, after V lost 1 base and J lost 6 bases. Germline values: CDR1 MNHEY, CDR2 SVGAGI. CDR3 length: 15 amino acids. CDR3 DNA sequence: TGTGCCAGCAGTTACTTCGGACAGGGGGCTGATGGCTACACCTTC. The encoded protein is CASSYFGQGADGYTF.

V gene TRBV11-2 combines with J gene TRBJ2-7; 9 nucleotides line up with TRBD1. CDR1 and CDR2 from the germline V gene are SGHAT and FQNNGV. The CDR3 has 16 residues. V was pared by 0 bases and J by 1 base, with 4 bases of the junction left unmatched. The CDR3 here is CASSLEFGQGSYEQYF. CDR3 nucleotide sequence: TGTGCCAGCAGCTTAGAGTTCGGACAGGGGTCCTACGAGCAGTACTTC. The complete variable domain, with remaining parts taken from reference TRBV11-2 and TRBJ2-7, reads EAGVAQSPRYKIIEKRQSVAFWCNPISGHATLYWYQQILGQGPKLLIQFQNNGVVDDSQLPKDRFSAERLKGVDSTLKIQPAKLEDSAVYLCASSLEFGQGSYEQYFGPGTRLTVT.

The gene calls are TRBV27 and TRBJ1-4, with 7 bases lining up with TRBD1. The germline CDR1 and CDR2 sequences are MNHEY and SMNVEV (reference sequence). The CDR3 totals 16 residues. V lost 9 bases to trimming and J lost 6 bases; unmatched junction nucleotides: 16. The CDR3 region is CASALLAGTAHEKLFF. The CDR3 DNA is TGTGCCAGTGCCCTCCTAGCCGGGACAGCTCATGAAAAACTGTTTTTT. Full variable domain (remainder filled in from reference TRBV27 and TRBJ1-4): EAQVTQNPRYLITVTGKKLTVTCSQNMNHEYMSWYRQDPGLGLRQIYYSMNVEVTDKGDVPEGYKVSRKEKRNFPLILESPSPNQTSLYFCASALLAGTAHEKLFFGSGTQLSVL.

This clone was picked up one time. The rearrangement uses TRBV19 and TRBJ2-7; TRBD1 aligns across 10 bases. Germline values: CDR1 LNHDA, CDR2 SQIVND (reference sequence). V gave up 10 bases and J gave up 3 bases; unmatched junction bases: 9. There are 14 residues in the CDR3. CDR3 amino acids: CATEDRTGGYEQYF. The CDR3 region has the DNA TGTGCCACCGAAGACAGGACAGGGGGCTACGAGCAGTACTTC. The full variable domain, completed using reference TRBV19 and TRBJ2-7, is DGGITQSPKYLFRKEGQNVTLSCEQNLNHDAMYWYRQDPGQGLRLIYYSQIVNDFQKGDIAEGYSVSREKKESFPLTVTSAQKNPTAFYLCATEDRTGGYEQYFGPGTRLTVT.